This T cell receptor beta chain stems from a study of CD4 T cells in relation to SARS-CoV-2 and coronaviruses. Study details: The negative reference was HIV-1 Nef peptide pool or peptide-free culture. Study results and caveats: In roughly 60% of donors, memory CD4+ clonotypes crossrecognized SARS-CoV-2 and at least one common cold coronavirus spike.

V lost 0 bases to trimming and J lost 9 bases, with 3 bases between them. This CDR3 contains 10 residues. Per germline, CDR1 GTSNPN and CDR2 SVGIG (reference sequence). Worth noting for this clone: Its cognate antigen is unknown.

Assay used: immunoSEQ multiplex PCR; TCRdb lists only in-frame clones, some missing. The table has 20,000 or so clones, about 80% seen once; the top ten hold about 16%. Unexposed donor CD4+ T cells date from about 2010-2019, before the COVID-19 pandemic. CD4+ T cells were isolated from the cells after around eleven days of culture. Sequences were obtained from CD4+ T cells from PBMCs, cultured in vitro. This receptor was obtained from a human donor in good health. V is TRBV30 and J is TRBJ2-1; D unresolved. The chain's CDR3 is CAWSVSEQFF. The CDR3 coding sequence is TGTGCCTGGAGTGTCAGTGAGCAGTTCTTC.